The sequence of this T cell receptor (beta chain) was determined in a study of shared clonotypes between healthy human individuals (TCRdb year 2020). About the study as a whole: A couple of women and a few men aged 18 to 49 years were included in the cohort. For each donor, CD4 naive and CD4 memory were each given three plates, CD8 naive was given two plates, and CD8 memory was given one plate. Blood TCR repertoires of a handful of healthy adults were deeply sequenced to estimate repertoire size and the extent of clonotype sharing between individuals. To increase sequencing depth and limit assay-specific biases, TCR repertoire library preparation and sequencing were carried out by different laboratories using diverse techniques. Between about 0.8 and 9 billion PBMCs per donor were obtained by leukapheresis. The full study reports these points: Even with the large sequencing depth, rarefaction of the sorted-subset datasets indicated that sequencing was incomplete. Approximately 5% of naive CD4, 3.5% of naive CD8, 2.3% of memory CD4, and over 0.35% of memory CD8 clonotypes were shared across a few donors. Because the study included only a small number of donors, the genetic and exposure-history diversity represented was limited. Sampling was limited to blood, and TCR repertoires in tissue likely differ from TCR repertoires in blood. Naive subsets generally had larger estimated clonotype richness than memory subsets did. Based on pairwise subsampling, the degree of clonotype sharing among donors was expected to be affected by sequencing depth. Compared with non-shared clonotypes, the clonotypes found in all four sorted-subset donors had higher generation probabilities.

TCR CDR3 regions were amplified from genomic DNA by multiplex PCR using the deep immunoSEQ assay. For each cell subset, the extracted genomic DNA was distributed evenly across all wells of several immunoSEQ 96-well plates, and each plate served as one replicate. Each replicate PCR for sorted subsets received approximately 200 ng genomic DNA, equal to about 29,000 T cell genomes. Purified libraries were measured with a Qubit 3.0 fluorometer, size-checked on a Bioanalyzer 2100, and measured again with the KAPA Library Quantification kit. Every immunoSEQ 96-well plate was sequenced on a separate single-read 150-cycle Illumina NextSeq 550 flow cell. Per the original workflow: Because the immunoSEQ output held only junctional sequences and lacked quality scores, the filtering could not match the filtering applied to full-length reads. To assign V/J genes and CDR3, sequences were annotated using PyIR, a Python wrapper for IgBLAST v1.9, with IMGT germline references. Reads were removed for weak V/J assignments (E-value above 1e-6), missing CDR3, stop codons, out-of-frame junctions, or ambiguous translated residues. V3J clonotypes were defined as sequences sharing an identical inferred V gene, J gene, and CDR3 amino acid sequence. To compute the percentage overlap between repertoires, the number of shared unique clonotypes was divided by the size of the smaller repertoire. Three approaches were used to assess repertoire richness: RTK rarefaction, the Chao1 estimator, and Recon v2.1 estimates of unobserved clonotypes. OLGA was used to compute generation probabilities for all TCRbeta clonotypes that the gDNA method yielded from four donors. TCRdb stores this immuneACCESS table with in-frame sequences only. Part of the clones is absent; in the studies checked, under half of the shortfall reflects unresolved V genes, and no reason is known for the rest. That table gives V, J and clone size, and the DNA gave D and trimming. This sample has just over 2,000,000 clones in its table, and over 85% of those were observed once. The ten largest clones take up roughly 0.13% of the sample.

Donors were healthy HIV-negative adults with no recently reported acute infections or vaccinations. All donors were Caucasian adults living in Nashville, Tennessee, USA. Magnetic negative selection was used to enrich CD4+ T cells, after which naive cells were positively selected on CD45RA and the negative fraction became the memory subset. Blood was obtained by leukapheresis, after which PBMCs were separated by Ficoll-Histopaque density gradient centrifugation and cryopreserved in liquid nitrogen vapor phase. Analytical flow cytometry was used to check the purity and quantity of every magnetically sorted T cell population. Genomic DNA was isolated from every sorted fraction and measured by UV absorbance on a Nanodrop 2000c. A word on this clone: No antigen is known for it. The record has no base qualities; no much larger clone is one base away.

The CDR3 runs 16 residues from the cysteine to the phenylalanine. The retained sequence is limited to the CDR3, 48 bases, with the frame set at the first base. V lost 1 base and J lost 2 bases; the stretch between them is 13 bases long. CDR1 and CDR2 are drawn from the germline V gene: SGHTA, FQGNSA. Material: naive CD4+ T cells sorted from blood. The cell subset or site label here, explained by the study, means: CD45RA+ positively selected. This chain joins TRBV7-2 to TRBJ2-3, with no confidently assigned D gene. This receptor was identified in a man between 18 and 35 years old in good health. The CDR3 protein sequence reads: CASSLVALIITDTQYF. The DNA sequence is TGTGCCAGCAGCTTAGTTGCCTTAATAATCACAGATACGCAGTATTTT.